A single sample is the source of the 13 T cell receptor beta chains below, sequenced in a study of metastatic and nonmetastatic thyroid tumors. TCRdb reassembled clones from the PCR reads with MiXCR. The sample has fewer than 35,000 clones, 10% to 12% seen once. Thyroid surgery had not been preceded by any treatment in any patient. Sequencing used blood. The receptor set was obtained from a female donor with papillary thyroid cancer or a benign thyroid nodule (not recorded which). Some clones in this sample may be carry-over from other donors' samples.

Comments on this clone: A much larger clone lies one base from this, so it may be a read error. The chain couples TRBV5-5 to TRBJ1-2, with a possible D match to TRBD1 (6 bases). Per germline, CDR1 SGHKS and CDR2 YYEKEE (reference sequence). The CDR3 is made up of 15 amino acids. The CDR3: CASGLVGGADYGYTF. CDR3 nucleotides: TGTGCCAGCGGCTTGGTCGGGGGCGCTGACTATGGCTACACCTTC.

This clone has at least ten counts. The V call is TRBV2, the J call TRBJ2-5; 11 nucleotides match TRBD2. The germline CDR1 and CDR2 sequences are SNHLY and FYNNEI. There are 18 residues in the CDR3. V was pared by 4 bases and J by 0 bases, with 10 bases of the junction left unmatched. CDR3 in DNA: TGTGCCAGCAGTGCCTCCGGGACTAGCGGACAAAACCAAGAGACCCAGTACTTC. It specifies CASSASGTSGQNQETQYF.

This clone was observed a few times. One end of the junction is discordant with germline, which a read error may explain. The sample contains more than one DNA sequence encoding this CDR3. This chain links TRBV6-2 or TRBV6-3 with TRBJ2-7; D unclear. The CDR3 sequence is 14 residues long. CDR1 is MNHEY and CDR2 is SVGEGT in the germline V gene. This CDR3 is CASSYFGWKDEQYF. The CDR3, as DNA: TGTGCCAGCAGCTACTTTGGGTGGAAGGACGAGCAGTACTTC.

This clone was picked up many times. The V and J genes are TRBV11-1 and TRBJ1-3; D is perhaps TRBD1 (5 bases). There are 16 residues in the CDR3. The ends were cut back, 11 bases at V and 7 bases at J, with 27 bases in the middle. In germline, CDR1 is SGHAT, CDR2 FQDESV (reference sequence). The CDR3 nucleotides are TGTGCCCTTACGGAGGGACCCTCGTCGGAGGGGAACACCATATATTTT. Protein product: CALTEGPSSEGNTIYF.

Ten or more counts support this clone. V is TRBV2 and J is TRBJ1-4; TRBD1 agrees at 7 bases. The junction had 8 bases not matched to a gene; V was cut back by 11 bases and J by 5 bases. This CDR3 is 13 amino acids long. Germline CDR1 is SNHLY and CDR2 is FYNNEI. In nucleotides, the CDR3 is TGTGCCGGGAACAGGGGACCGAATGAAAAACTGTTTTTT. As protein: CAGNRGPNEKLFF.

This clone was detected ten times or more. V is TRBV12-3 or TRBV12-4 and J is TRBJ1-3; the D is unclear. Trimming left V 7 bases short and J 0 bases short, with 13 bases between. The length of the CDR3 is 15 residues. Written as DNA, the CDR3 is TGTGCCAGCACCCATCGTGAGAACTCTGGAAACACCATATATTTT. It translates to CASTHRENSGNTIYF.

This clone was seen a few times. V and J are TRBV20-1 and TRBJ1-6, with a tentative D call TRBD1 (5 bases). V lost 4 bases and J lost 7, with 11 bases in between. The CDR3 consists of 13 residues. Germline values: CDR1 DFQATT, CDR2 SNEGSKA (reference sequence). In DNA, the CDR3 is TGCAGTGCTACTTCTGCAGGGAATTCACCCCTCCACTTT. It yields the protein CSATSAGNSPLHF.

This clone has a count of ten or more. The chain is built from TRBV20-1 and TRBJ2-5, with TRBD2 matching over 7 bases. Germline V gives CDR1 DFQATT, CDR2 SNEGSKA (reference sequence). This CDR3 comprises 14 residues. V was clipped by 5 bases and J by 3 bases; unmatched bases: 9. CDR3 coding DNA: TGCAGTGCTGACGGCTCTAGCGGAGAAGAGACCCAGTACTTC. It encodes CSADGSSGEETQYF.

This clone is categorized as medium-sized. The CDR3 spells CASSYRPGQGAGELFF. The CDR3, as DNA: TGTGCCAGCAGCTACCGGCCCGGACAGGGGGCCGGGGAGCTGTTTTTT. The chain has TRBV12-3 or TRBV12-4 and TRBJ2-2, with TRBD1 matching over 10 bases. This CDR3 has 16 residues. V dropped 6 bases and J dropped 6; count of bases not matched to a gene: 10.

This clone is termed medium-sized. The chain carries TRBV12-3 or TRBV12-4 and TRBJ1-2; TRBD1 matches at 8 bases. With 6 bases clipped from V and 6 bases from J, the junction kept 9 bases outside the gene matches. The CDR3 is 14 amino acids. The CDR3 nucleotides read TGTGCCAGCAGCCCGGACAGGGAGGGAAATGGCTACACCTTC. As protein: CASSPDREGNGYTF.

This clone was detected many times. The CDR3 bases are TGTGCCAGCAGCTCGACAGGGGGCGACGCAGATACGCAGTATTTT. Encoded protein: CASSSTGGDADTQYF. V usage is TRBV11-2 and J usage is TRBJ2-3, with TRBD1 matching 10 bases. This CDR3 spans 15 amino acids. The germline gives CDR1 SGHAT, CDR2 FQNNGV. V shed 4 bases and J 4 bases; nucleotides not matched to a gene: 5.

Many counts were recorded for this clone. The chain has TRBV9 and TRBJ2-7; no definite D call. CDR1 SGDLS and CDR2 YYNGEE come from the germline V gene. CDR3 length: 13 amino acids. V shed 3 bases and J shed 1 base, with 8 bases lying between them. The CDR3 coding sequence is TGTGCCAGCAGCGCGACACCTTCCTACGAGCAGTACTTC. Translated: CASSATPSYEQYF.

There are many counts of this clone. The rearrangement joins TRBV29-1 to TRBJ2-7; 10 positions agree with TRBD2. The CDR3 contains 15 residues. V lost 4 bases to trimming and J lost 3 bases; unmatched junction nucleotides: 9. CDR1 is SQVTM, CDR2 ANQGSEA, per germline. The CDR3 DNA reads as TGCAGCGTTGGTGGGGCTAGCGGGAGTTTCTACGAGCAGTACTTC. This translates into CSVGGASGSFYEQYF.